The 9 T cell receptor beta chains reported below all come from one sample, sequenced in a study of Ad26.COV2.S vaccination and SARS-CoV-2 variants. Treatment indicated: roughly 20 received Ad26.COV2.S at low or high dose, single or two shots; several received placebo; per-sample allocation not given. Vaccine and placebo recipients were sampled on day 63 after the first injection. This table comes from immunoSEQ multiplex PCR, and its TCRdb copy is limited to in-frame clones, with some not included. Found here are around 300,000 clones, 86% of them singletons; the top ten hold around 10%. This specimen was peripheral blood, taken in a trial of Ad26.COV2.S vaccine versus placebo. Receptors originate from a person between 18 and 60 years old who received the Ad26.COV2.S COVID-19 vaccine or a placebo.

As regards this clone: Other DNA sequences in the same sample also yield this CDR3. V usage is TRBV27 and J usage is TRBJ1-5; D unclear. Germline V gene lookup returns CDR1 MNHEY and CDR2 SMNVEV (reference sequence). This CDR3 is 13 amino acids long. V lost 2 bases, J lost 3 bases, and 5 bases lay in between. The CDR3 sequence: CASSLGLNQPQHF. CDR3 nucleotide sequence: TGTGCCAGCAGTTTAGGTCTCAATCAGCCCCAGCATTTT.

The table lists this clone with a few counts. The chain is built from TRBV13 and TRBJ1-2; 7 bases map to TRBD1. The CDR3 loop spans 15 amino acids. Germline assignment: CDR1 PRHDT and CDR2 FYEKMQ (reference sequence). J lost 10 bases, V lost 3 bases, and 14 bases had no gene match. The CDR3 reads CASSFRQTGLGSYTF. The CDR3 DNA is TGTGCCAGCAGCTTTCGCCAGACAGGGCTGGGCTCCTACACCTTC.

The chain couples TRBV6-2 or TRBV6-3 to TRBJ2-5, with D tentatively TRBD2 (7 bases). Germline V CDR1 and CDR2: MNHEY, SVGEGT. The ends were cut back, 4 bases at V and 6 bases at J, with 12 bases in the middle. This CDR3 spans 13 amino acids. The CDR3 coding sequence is TGTGCCAGCAGTTCGGGGGGCGCAAAGACCCAGTACTTC. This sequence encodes CASSSGGAKTQYF.

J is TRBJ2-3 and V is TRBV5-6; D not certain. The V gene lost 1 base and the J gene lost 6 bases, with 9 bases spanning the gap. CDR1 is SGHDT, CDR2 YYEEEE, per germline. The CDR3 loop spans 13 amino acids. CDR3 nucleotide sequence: TGTGCCAGCAGCTTGACGGTCTCTGATACGCAGTATTTT. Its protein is CASSLTVSDTQYF. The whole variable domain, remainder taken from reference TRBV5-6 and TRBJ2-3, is DAGVTQSPTHLIKTRGQQVTLRCSPKSGHDTVSWYQQALGQGPQFIFQYYEEEERQRGNFPDRFSGHQFPNYSSELNVNALLLGDSALYLCASSLTVSDTQYFGPGTRLTVL.

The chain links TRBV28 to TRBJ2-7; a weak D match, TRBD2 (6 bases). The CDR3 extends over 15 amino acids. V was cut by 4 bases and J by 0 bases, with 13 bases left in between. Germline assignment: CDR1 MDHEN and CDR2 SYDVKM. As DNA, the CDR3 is TGTGCCAGCAGTTCCTTAGCGGCAAACTCCTACGAGCAGTACTTC. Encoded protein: CASSSLAANSYEQYF. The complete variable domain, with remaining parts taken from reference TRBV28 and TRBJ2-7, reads DVKVTQSSRYLVKRTGEKVFLECVQDMDHENMFWYRQDPGLGLRLIYFSYDVKMKEKGDIPEGYSVSREKKERFSLILESASTNQTSMYLCASSSLAANSYEQYFGPGTRLTVT.

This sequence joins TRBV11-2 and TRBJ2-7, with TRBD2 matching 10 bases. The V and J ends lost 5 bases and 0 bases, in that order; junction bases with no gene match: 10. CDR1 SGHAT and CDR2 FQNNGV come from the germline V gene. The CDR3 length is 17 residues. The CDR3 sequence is CASSLLAGERTSYEQYF. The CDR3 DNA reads TGTGCCAGCAGCCTCCTAGCGGGAGAAAGAACCTCCTACGAGCAGTACTTC.

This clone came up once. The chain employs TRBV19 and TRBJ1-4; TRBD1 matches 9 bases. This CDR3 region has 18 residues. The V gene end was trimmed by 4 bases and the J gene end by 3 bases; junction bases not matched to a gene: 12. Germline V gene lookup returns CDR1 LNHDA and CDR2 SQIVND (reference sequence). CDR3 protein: CASSSPGTGISANEKLFF. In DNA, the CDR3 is TGTGCCAGTAGTAGTCCCGGGACAGGGATCTCGGCTAATGAAAAACTGTTTTTT.

CDR3: CASSFTPRYGYTF. CDR3 in DNA: TGTGCCAGCAGTTTTACACCCCGGTATGGCTACACCTTC. The rearrangement uses TRBV27 and TRBJ1-2; D remains unclear. Trimming took 3 bases from V and 5 from J, leaving 10 bases between them. Germline V gene lookup returns CDR1 MNHEY and CDR2 SMNVEV (reference sequence). CDR3 length: 13 residues.

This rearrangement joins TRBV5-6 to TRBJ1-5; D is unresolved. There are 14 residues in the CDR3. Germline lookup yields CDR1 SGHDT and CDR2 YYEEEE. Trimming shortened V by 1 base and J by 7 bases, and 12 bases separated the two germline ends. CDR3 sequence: CASSLRIMGQPQHF. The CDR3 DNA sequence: TGTGCCAGCAGCTTGCGAATAATGGGCCAGCCCCAGCATTTT. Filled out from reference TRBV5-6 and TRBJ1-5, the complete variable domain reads DAGVTQSPTHLIKTRGQQVTLRCSPKSGHDTVSWYQQALGQGPQFIFQYYEEEERQRGNFPDRFSGHQFPNYSSELNVNALLLGDSALYLCASSLRIMGQPQHFGDGTRLSIL.